This entry features one TCR beta chain sequence. This clone was seen a single time. Its antigen is unknown. Per-base quality was not reported, and no clone a single base away is much larger than it. This entry is derived from a study of Ad26.COV2.S vaccination and SARS-CoV-2 variants (dated by TCRdb to about 2021). Turning to the overall study: Vaccine-arm donors were drawn from COV1001, a multicentre, randomized, double-blind, placebo-controlled phase I-IIa trial of Ad26.COV2.S in healthy adults. TCRbeta repertoire sequencing served as the tool for gauging how specific and how broad the SARS-CoV-2-reactive T cell receptors were following Ad26.COV2.S vaccination. Investigators did not know the trial group allocation while performing experiments and assessing outcomes. A total of approximately 32 samples were included in the TCR-sequenced set, comprising 19 Ad26.COV2.S vaccine recipients, 5 placebo recipients and 8 SARS-CoV-2 convalescent individuals. Dosing of Ad26.COV2.S was intramuscular, at either 5x10^10 or 1x10^11 viral particles, delivered as one shot or as two shots spaced 56 days apart. Participants in the trial were split at random into five groups of five each, receiving low-dose or high-dose Ad26.COV2.S once or twice, or else placebo on both occasions.

The immunoSEQ Assay was the method used to sequence TCRbeta CDR3 regions. After extraction, genomic DNA underwent amplification by bias-controlled multiplex PCR, followed by high-throughput sequencing. Per the source publication's procedure: Collapsing and filtering of sequences were performed to quantify the absolute abundance of each unique TCRbeta CDR3 region. T cell fraction was estimated by normalizing TCRbeta template counts to usable DNA, which was measured by amplifying reference genes present in all nucleated cells. Repertoire TCRs were annotated as SARS-CoV-2-specific when V gene, CDR3 amino acid sequence and J gene were exactly matched to a known reactive TCR set. MIRA supplied the reference SARS-CoV-2 TCR set, which was filtered for enrichment in COVID-19-positive ImmuneCODE repertoires so that public or cross-reactive TCRs were removed. Based on the MIRA antigens, annotated TCRs were further analysed at the level of specific ORF or position within ORF. Breadth was defined as annotated unique rearrangements over total unique productive rearrangements; depth was the summed frequency of those rearrangements. Two-sided Wilcoxon rank-sum tests were used to compare TCR breadth between groups. TCRdb obtained this table from immuneACCESS and retained in-frame rearrangements with V and J assigned. These tables miss some clones; where compared with another copy, unresolved V genes account for less than half of the shortfall, and the remainder is unexplained. The V and J calls and clone size were taken over from that table, and D and trimming were inferred from the DNA. Here the sample has 300,000 to 350,000 clones; around 88% occur a single time. The top ten clones comprise roughly 5% of the sample.

The sample's treatment or condition, from its label and the paper: some 19 received Ad26.COV2.S at low or high dose, single or two shots; roughly 5 received placebo; per-sample allocation not given. For vaccine and placebo recipients, repertoires were sequenced using samples collected on day 63 after the first injection. Between 29 July and 7 August 2020, Cohort 1b enrolled about two dozen adults aged 18-55 years at one site in Boston, USA. As a vaccine, Ad26.COV2.S was a replication-incompetent adenovirus type 26 vector that expressed a prefusion-stabilized SARS-CoV-2 spike protein derived from the original Wuhan strain. Its CDR3 holds 15 amino acids, cysteine through phenylalanine. The read is trimmed to its CDR3 DNA, 45 bases read in frame from base 1. Trimming takes 2 bases from V and 1 base from J, and the germline ends sit 9 bases apart. CDR1 and CDR2, per the germline V gene, are MNHNS and SASEGT.

What the research found in general, with its limitations: The study lacked the statistical power to compare responses across vaccine doses or regimens. After vaccination, spike-specific CD8+ and CD4+ T cell responses were reported to show substantial breadth. According to the authors, total T cell responses may have been underestimated by the TCR breadth and depth analyses. Compared with placebo recipients, Ad26.COV2.S recipients showed higher spike-specific TCR breadth (P = 0.0014). Non-spike TCR breadth was comparable between vaccine and placebo recipients, consistent with the vaccine containing only spike.

This receptor chain uses TRBV6-1 and TRBJ1-5; TRBD1 might be the D gene, on 6 matching bases. The material sequenced was peripheral blood, taken in a trial of Ad26.COV2.S vaccine versus placebo. This TCR was recovered from a person aged 18 to 65 who received the Ad26.COV2.S COVID-19 vaccine or a placebo. Here is the DNA: TGTGCCAGCAGTGAATCAGACAGGAGCAATCAGCCCCAGCATTTT. Translated, it gives CASSESDRSNQPQHF.